The 20 T cell receptor beta chains below were found in one sample sequenced in a study of blood T cell repertoires in COVID-19. Profiled with immunoSEQ multiplex PCR; TCRdb holds only in-frame clones, not every one. This table holds some 42,000 clones, around 89% found once. Material: peripheral blood. The receptors were sampled from a man under 40 with active or convalescent COVID-19.

The chain combines TRBV9 with TRBJ2-3; possibly TRBD2 for D (6 bases). The CDR3 totals 12 residues. In germline, CDR1 is SGDLS, CDR2 YYNGEE. V lost 7 bases and J 2 bases, leaving 8 bases between the germline ends. In DNA form, the CDR3 reads TGTGCCAGCTCGGGAGACACAGATACGCAGTATTTT. It translates to CASSGDTDTQYF.

CDR3 sequence: CASSVTMNSGNTIYF. The CDR3, as DNA: TGTGCCAGCAGCGTTACTATGAACTCTGGAAACACCATATATTTT. The V call is TRBV9, the J call TRBJ1-3; D not certain. The CDR3 sequence is 15 residues long. Germline loops: CDR1 SGDLS, CDR2 YYNGEE. The V end lost 2 bases, the J end lost 0 bases, and 9 bases lay between the germline ends.

The rearrangement uses TRBV12-3 or TRBV12-4 and TRBJ1-2; 9 nucleotides line up with TRBD1. This CDR3 is built from 13 residues. V lost 5 bases to trimming and J lost 5 bases; unmatched junction nucleotides: 3. For the CDR3, the DNA is TGTGCCAGCAGTACCGGGACAGGGTATGGCTACACCTTC. Its translation is CASSTGTGYGYTF.

This chain uses TRBV7-9 with TRBJ1-2; 8 bases are a match to TRBD1. The CDR3 covers 14 residues. The V gene end was trimmed by 2 bases and the J gene end by 8 bases; junction bases not matched to a gene: 7. Germline V gives CDR1 SEHNR, CDR2 FQNEAQ (reference sequence). The CDR3: CASSLSRTGIGYTF. CDR3 nucleotides: TGTGCCAGCAGCTTATCTAGGACAGGGATCGGCTACACCTTC.

CDR3 coding DNA: TGTGCCAGCAGTGATCGAGGGTCCCAAGAGACCCAGTACTTC. Its translation: CASSDRGSQETQYF. J is TRBJ2-5 and V is TRBV25-1, with TRBD2 as a possible D gene (5 bases). Trimming removed 3 bases from V and 1 base from J, with 9 bases in between. CDR1 is MGHDK and CDR2 is SYGVNS in the germline V gene. The CDR3 runs 14 residues.

The chain couples TRBV3-1 (or the pseudogene TRBV3-2) to TRBJ2-2, with 13 nucleotides matching TRBD2. V lost 3 bases to trimming and J lost 9 bases; unmatched junction nucleotides: 13. Germline V CDR1 and CDR2: LGHDT, YNNKEL (reference sequence). This CDR3 region has 18 residues. CDR3 sequence reads: CASSQGTSGIQRARELFF. The CDR3 DNA reads as TGTGCCAGCAGCCAGGGGACTAGCGGGATACAAAGGGCAAGGGAGCTGTTTTTT.

J is TRBJ2-2 and V is TRBV7-2, with 7 bases fitting TRBD2. V was pared by 3 bases and J by 5 bases, with 15 bases of the junction left unmatched. The CDR3 consists of 18 residues. Germline lookup yields CDR1 SGHTA and CDR2 FQGNSA. The CDR3 sequence: CASSFTYMPRRGTGELFF. Written as DNA, the CDR3 is TGTGCCAGCAGCTTTACATACATGCCTCGGCGGGGGACCGGGGAGCTGTTTTTT.

This chain joins TRBV24-1 and TRBJ1-2; 7 bases are shared with TRBD1. With V trimmed by 7 bases and J by 4 bases, 2 bases remained unmatched. The CDR3 totals 12 residues. The germline CDR1 and CDR2 sequences are KGHDR and SFDVKD. The CDR3 bases are TGTGCCACCAGCCAGGGGGGCTATGGCTACACCTTC. This codes for CATSQGGYGYTF.

The gene calls are TRBV18 and TRBJ1-1; D possibly corresponds to TRBD1 (6 bases). The V end lost 1 base, the J end lost 5 bases, and 11 bases lay between the germline ends. There are 14 residues in the CDR3. Looked up from germline, CDR1 is KGHSH and CDR2 is LQKENI. The CDR3 coding sequence is TGTGCCAGCTCACCACAGGGGGTGCGAACTGAAGCTTTCTTT. It codes for CASSPQGVRTEAFF.

The rearrangement joins TRBV7-6 to TRBJ2-2; tentatively, D is TRBD2 (5 bases). Per the germline V gene, CDR1 is SGHVS and CDR2 is FNYEAQ. The CDR3 sequence is 16 residues long. V was cut by 5 bases and J by 4 bases, with 17 bases left in between. DNA of the CDR3: TGTGCCAGCAGCCCAAGGCCGGGAACAATCACCGGGGAGCTGTTTTTT. Translation gives CASSPRPGTITGELFF.

The chain recombines TRBV15 with TRBJ1-4; D gene ambiguous. Germline loops: CDR1 LNHNV, CDR2 YYDKDF (reference sequence). V lost 4 bases and J lost 4, with 7 bases in between. CDR3 length equals 13 residues. CDR3 loop: CATSKKLNEKLFF. The CDR3 DNA is TGTGCCACCAGCAAGAAGCTTAATGAAAAACTGTTTTTT.

This chain joins TRBV7-2 and TRBJ1-6, with D unresolved. The CDR3 runs to 14 residues. Between the trimmed V and J ends, which lost 4 bases and 6 bases, there was a span of 10 bases. Germline CDR1 reads SGHTA; CDR2 reads FQGNSA. The CDR3 DNA reads as TGTGCCAGCAGCTCCCGAGGAGGTAATTCACCCCTCCACTTT. This sequence encodes CASSSRGGNSPLHF. Together with reference TRBV7-2 and TRBJ1-6, the CDR3 gives the full variable domain: GAGVSQSPSNKVTEKGKDVELRCDPISGHTALYWYRQSLGQGLEFLIYFQGNSAPDKSGLPSDRFSAERTGGSVSTLTIQRTQQEDSAVYLCASSSRGGNSPLHFGNGTRLTVT.

The chain uses TRBV6-5 and TRBJ2-4, with 9 bases identical to TRBD1. With 5 bases clipped from V and 4 bases from J, the junction kept 3 bases outside the gene matches. Germline V CDR1 and CDR2: MNHEY, SVGAGI. CDR3 length: 14 residues. CDR3 in amino acids: CASSPGTGKNIQYF. In DNA, the CDR3 is TGTGCCAGCAGTCCCGGGACAGGGAAAAACATTCAGTACTTC.

This clone was observed a few times. The chain links TRBV4-1 to TRBJ2-3, with TRBD2 matching over 7 bases. CDR1 is MGHRA, CDR2 YSYEKL, per germline. V lost 3 bases, J lost 3 bases, and 9 bases stayed unmatched. The CDR3 is made up of 16 amino acids. The CDR3 loop reads CASSQIDILATDTQYF. CDR3 DNA sequence: TGCGCCAGCAGCCAGATTGATATACTAGCGACAGATACGCAGTATTTT.

This clone was observed once. The chain carries TRBV11-2 and TRBJ2-1, with 7 bases lining up with TRBD1. Germline V gene lookup returns CDR1 SGHAT and CDR2 FQNNGV. The trim removed 5 bases at V and 2 bases at J, leaving 9 bases unmatched. This CDR3 spans 16 amino acids. The CDR3: CASSPQRGRTYNEQFF. CDR3 DNA sequence: TGTGCCAGCAGCCCCCAAAGGGGGCGGACCTACAATGAGCAGTTCTTC. Together with reference TRBV11-2 and TRBJ2-1, the CDR3 gives the full variable domain: EAGVAQSPRYKIIEKRQSVAFWCNPISGHATLYWYQQILGQGPKLLIQFQNNGVVDDSQLPKDRFSAERLKGVDSTLKIQPAKLEDSAVYLCASSPQRGRTYNEQFFGPGTRLTVL.

The rearrangement joins TRBV6-5 to TRBJ2-5; TRBD2 agrees at 9 bases. V was pared by 6 bases and J by 4 bases, with 9 bases of the junction left unmatched. Germline CDR1 MNHEY, CDR2 SVGAGI. This CDR3 region has 15 residues. In DNA form, the CDR3 reads TGTGCCAGCAGCCTCGACCCAGCGGGGGGAGAGACCCAGTACTTC. Residues: CASSLDPAGGETQYF.

The genes are TRBV7-3 and TRBJ2-3; D is undetermined. V was pared by 4 bases and J by 4 bases, with 9 bases between. This CDR3 has 13 residues. Germline V CDR1 and CDR2: SGHTA, FQGTGA. As DNA, the CDR3 is TGTGCCAGCAGCTCGAACATGGCAGATACGCAGTATTTT. Its translation: CASSSNMADTQYF.

The rearrangement joins TRBV9 to TRBJ2-2; the D is unclear. V was shortened by 0 bases and J by 6 bases, with 12 bases between the two germline ends. The CDR3 totals 15 residues. Germline V gene data show CDR1 as SGDLS and CDR2 as YYNGEE. In DNA, the CDR3 is TGTGCCAGCAGCGTAGGGCGGCCCAACGCCGGGGAGCTGTTTTTT. Its protein is CASSVGRPNAGELFF.

This clone was seen just once. This chain links TRBV6-5 with TRBJ2-2; D call uncertain. Trimming left V 3 bases short and J 7 bases short, with 9 bases between. From germline, CDR1 is MNHEY and CDR2 SVGAGI. The CDR3 extends over 13 amino acids. The CDR3: CASSYESLGELFF. Written as DNA, the CDR3 is TGTGCCAGCAGTTATGAGTCTCTCGGGGAGCTGTTTTTT.

V is TRBV9 and J is TRBJ2-1, with D possibly being TRBD2 (6 bases). V dropped 0 bases and J dropped 2 bases, with 9 bases sitting between them. CDR3 length: 15 amino acids. Per germline, CDR1 SGDLS and CDR2 YYNGEE. The CDR3 here is CASSVVSGPYNEQFF. The CDR3 bases are TGTGCCAGCAGCGTAGTTAGCGGCCCCTACAATGAGCAGTTCTTC.